The 26 T cell receptor beta chains in this list originate from one sample, sequenced in a study of OX40 agonist ivuxolimab in advanced cancers. Profiled with immunoSEQ multiplex PCR; TCRdb holds only in-frame clones, not every one. Of more than 60,000 clones in the sample, 80% to 85% were seen once. Sample: CD4+ or CD8+ T cells sorted from blood, taken in a trial of the OX40 agonist ivuxolimab. The receptors shown here come from an adult with an advanced solid tumor such as melanoma, head and neck, liver or kidney cancer.

CDR3 sequence: CASSATGFGTEAFF. CDR3 nucleotides: TGTGCCAGCAGTGCGACAGGGTTCGGGACTGAAGCTTTCTTT. V usage is TRBV2 and J usage is TRBJ1-1, with TRBD1 identical over 7 bases. V lost 4 bases and J lost 5; bases outside the gene matches: 7. The CDR3 spans 14 residues. Per the germline V gene, CDR1 is SNHLY and CDR2 is FYNNEI.

CDR3 in amino acids: CASSLRGDQETQYF. The CDR3, as DNA: TGTGCCAGCTCTCTAAGGGGTGATCAAGAGACCCAGTACTTC. The chain combines TRBV18 with TRBJ2-5; D might be TRBD1 (5 bases). V lost 6 bases to trimming and J lost 2 bases, with 13 bases between them. This CDR3 region has 14 residues. Germline CDR1 is KGHSH and CDR2 is LQKENI.

In this sample, this clone turned up once. The chain recombines TRBV2 with TRBJ1-4, with 11 bases lining up with TRBD1. The germline V gene encodes CDR1 SNHLY and CDR2 FYNNEI. V dropped 9 bases and J dropped 6; count of bases not matched to a gene: 3. The CDR3 contains 13 residues. CDR3 nucleotides: TGTGCCAGAGGGACAGGGGGAGATGAAAAACTGTTTTTT. This encodes CARGTGGDEKLFF. The whole variable domain, filled in from reference TRBV2 and TRBJ1-4, reads EPEVTQTPSHQVTQMGQEVILRCVPISNHLYFYWYRQILGQKVEFLVSFYNNEISEKSEIFDDQFSVERPDGSNFTLKIRSTKLEDSAMYFCARGTGGDEKLFFGSGTQLSVL.

Only one count was recorded for this clone. The genes are TRBV6-1 and TRBJ1-1, with D maybe TRBD1 (6 bases). The germline CDR1 and CDR2 sequences are MNHNS and SASEGT. With 3 bases removed from V and 0 bases from J, the gap between germline ends came to 14 bases. The CDR3 spans 16 residues. Here the CDR3 reads CASSDGTRGLNTEAFF. CDR3 in DNA: TGTGCCAGCAGTGACGGGACAAGAGGTTTGAACACTGAAGCTTTCTTT.

The rearrangement links TRBV14 to TRBJ2-3, with TRBD2 matching over 10 bases. Germline trimming cut 8 bases from V and 4 bases from J; bases unmatched to any gene: 9. Germline V gene sequence: CDR1 SGHDN, CDR2 FVKESK. The CDR3 contains 15 residues. The CDR3 loop is CASGLAGGLSDTQYF. CDR3 DNA sequence: TGTGCCAGCGGATTAGCGGGGGGCCTTTCAGATACGCAGTATTTT.

This chain links TRBV25-1 with TRBJ1-3; D not resolved. The CDR3 is 15 amino acids. The V gene lost 0 bases and the J gene lost 0 bases, with 6 bases spanning the gap. The germline V gene has CDR1 MGHDK and CDR2 SYGVNS. This CDR3 reads CASSEYLNSGNTIYF. In DNA form, the CDR3 reads TGTGCCAGCAGTGAATATCTGAACTCTGGAAACACCATATATTTT.

By frequency in the sample, this clone is medium-sized. V and J are TRBV6-1 and TRBJ1-2; no firm D call. Trimming removed 3 bases at V and 0 bases at J, with 5 bases between. The CDR3 consists of 13 residues. Germline loops: CDR1 MNHNS, CDR2 SASEGT. The CDR3 region is CASSETPNYGYTF. DNA for the CDR3: TGTGCCAGCAGTGAGACACCTAACTATGGCTACACCTTC.

This chain uses TRBV7-9 with TRBJ2-7; D may be TRBD1 (6 bases). Germline V gene sequence: CDR1 SEHNR, CDR2 FQNEAQ (reference sequence). This CDR3 contains 18 residues. The V gene lost 5 bases and the J gene lost 1 base, with 24 bases spanning the gap. The CDR3 loop is CASSPLTIDFTGSYEQYF. CDR3 sequence (DNA): TGTGCCAGCAGCCCCCTCACAATCGATTTTACAGGGTCCTACGAGCAGTACTTC.

The chain carries TRBV20-1 and TRBJ1-1, with D possibly matching TRBD1 (6 bases). The CDR3 spans 11 residues. In germline, CDR1 is DFQATT, CDR2 SNEGSKA (reference sequence). Trimming took 8 bases from V and 8 from J, leaving 15 bases between them. DNA for the CDR3: TGCAGTCATAAGACAGGCTTAGAAGCTTTCTTT. The encoded protein is CSHKTGLEAFF.

There are a few counts of this clone. V gene TRBV7-2 combines with J gene TRBJ1-2; TRBD1 might be the D (6 bases). The CDR3 contains 15 residues. With 2 bases removed from V and 11 bases from J, the gap between germline ends came to 21 bases. CDR1 is SGHTA and CDR2 is FQGNSA in the germline V gene. CDR3: CASSLQTDGRGGYTF. DNA for the CDR3: TGTGCCAGCAGCTTACAGACGGACGGCCGAGGGGGGTACACCTTC. The full variable domain, its missing parts supplied by reference TRBV7-2 and TRBJ1-2, is GAGVSQSPSNKVTEKGKDVELRCDPISGHTALYWYRQSLGQGLEFLIYFQGNSAPDKSGLPSDRFSAERTGGSVSTLTIQRTQQEDSAVYLCASSLQTDGRGGYTFGSGTRLTVV.

V gene TRBV7-6 combines with J gene TRBJ1-1; D not resolved. Between the trimmed V and J ends, which lost 4 bases and 6 bases, there was a span of 6 bases. CDR1 is SGHVS and CDR2 is FNYEAQ in the germline V gene. The CDR3 is 11 residues long. CDR3 region: CASSSPPEAFF. In nucleotides, the CDR3 is TGTGCCAGCAGCTCCCCGCCTGAAGCTTTCTTT.

The chain links TRBV18 to TRBJ2-5; D not certain. The CDR3 has 15 amino acids. Germline CDR1 KGHSH, CDR2 LQKENI. V lost 0 bases and J lost 9, with 17 bases in between. Here the CDR3 reads CASSPPTAPKVAQYF. In DNA, the CDR3 is TGTGCCAGCTCACCACCGACGGCCCCCAAGGTGGCCCAGTACTTC.

This clone was seen once. J is TRBJ1-3 and V is TRBV7-6; D is ambiguous. Trimming removed 5 bases at V and 0 bases at J, with 14 bases between. Germline loops: CDR1 SGHVS, CDR2 FNYEAQ. The CDR3 runs to 16 residues. This chain's CDR3 is CASSQGPGYSGNTIYF. CDR3 bases: TGTGCCAGCAGCCAAGGCCCGGGTTACTCTGGAAACACCATATATTTT.

V and J are TRBV2 and TRBJ2-5; 8 nucleotides agree with TRBD1. Germline V gives CDR1 SNHLY, CDR2 FYNNEI. This CDR3 is built from 13 residues. J lost 4 bases, V lost 4 bases, and 2 bases had no gene match. The CDR3 loop is CASSATGGETQYF. Here the CDR3 DNA reads TGTGCCAGCAGTGCCACAGGGGGAGAGACCCAGTACTTC.

V gene TRBV27 combines with J gene TRBJ2-1, with D perhaps being TRBD1 or TRBD2 (5 bases each). Between the trimmed V and J ends, which lost 4 bases and 4 bases, there was a span of 14 bases. The CDR3 extends over 15 amino acids. The V gene's germline CDR1 is MNHEY and CDR2 SMNVEV (reference sequence). The CDR3 loop is CASSSGTDPYNEQFF. CDR3 bases: TGTGCCAGCAGTTCCGGGACGGACCCATACAATGAGCAGTTCTTC.

This clone occurred a few times. The J gene is TRBJ1-1, the V gene TRBV7-9; D is uncertain. The CDR3 runs to 12 residues. The V end lost 1 base, the J end lost 9 bases, and 9 bases lay between the germline ends. CDR1 is SEHNR, CDR2 FQNEAQ, per germline (reference sequence). The CDR3 spells CASSLENIKAFF. As DNA, the CDR3 is TGTGCCAGCAGCTTAGAGAACATTAAAGCTTTCTTT.

As DNA, the CDR3 is TGTGCCAGCAGCTTAGATTTATACCGGGGCTCCTATGGCTACACCTTC. This codes for CASSLDLYRGSYGYTF. The chain joins TRBV11-2 to TRBJ1-2; possibly TRBD1 for D (5 bases). Germline loops: CDR1 SGHAT, CDR2 FQNNGV. The CDR3 is 16 residues long. Trimming left V 0 bases short and J 4 bases short, with 15 bases between.

The chain carries TRBV6-1 and TRBJ2-7; TRBD1 is a possible D gene (6 bases). The CDR3 runs 13 residues. Germline-derived CDR1 and CDR2 are MNHNS and SASEGT. V lost 4 bases and J 3 bases, leaving 10 bases between the germline ends. CDR3 sequence: CASSVGQFYEQYF. DNA of the CDR3: TGTGCCAGCAGTGTGGGACAATTCTACGAGCAGTACTTC.

The rearrangement uses TRBV19 and TRBJ2-5; 7 bases are shared with TRBD1. Germline CDR1 and CDR2: LNHDA and SQIVND (reference sequence). V dropped 5 bases and J dropped 5; count of bases not matched to a gene: 5. The CDR3 length is 13 residues. CDR3 sequence: CASSDYRGETQYF. CDR3 coding DNA: TGTGCCAGTAGTGATTACAGGGGTGAGACCCAGTACTTC. Complete variable domain (other parts from reference TRBV19 and TRBJ2-5): DGGITQSPKYLFRKEGQNVTLSCEQNLNHDAMYWYRQDPGQGLRLIYYSQIVNDFQKGDIAEGYSVSREKKESFPLTVTSAQKNPTAFYLCASSDYRGETQYFGPGTRLLVL.

The V gene is TRBV5-1, the J gene TRBJ2-7; 15 bases are a match to TRBD2. The V gene end was trimmed by 3 bases and the J gene end by 7 bases; junction bases not matched to a gene: 2. Germline CDR1 SGHRS, CDR2 YFSETQ. The CDR3 length is 14 residues. As DNA, the CDR3 is TGCGCCAGCAGCTCCGGGACTAGCGGGGGGGAGCAGTACTTC. It is translated as CASSSGTSGGEQYF.

A few counts support this clone. V is TRBV30 and J is TRBJ1-1; 8 bases are shared with TRBD1. Germline assignment: CDR1 GTSNPN and CDR2 SVGIG (reference sequence). This CDR3 is 14 amino acids long. The V and J ends lost 6 bases and 6 bases, in that order; junction bases with no gene match: 12. DNA of the CDR3: TGTGCCTGCCGACAGGGGACCTCGGCGGCTGAAGCTTTCTTT. It encodes CACRQGTSAAEAFF. The whole variable domain, remainder taken from reference TRBV30 and TRBJ1-1, is SQTIHQWPATLVQPVGSPLSLECTVEGTSNPNLYWYRQAAGRGLQLLFYSVGIGQISSEVPQNLSASRPQDRQFILSSKKLLLSDSGFYLCACRQGTSAAEAFFGQGTRLTVV.

The chain carries TRBV5-1 and TRBJ2-1, with 7 bases lining up with TRBD2. Germline V gene lookup returns CDR1 SGHRS and CDR2 YFSETQ. The CDR3 length is 15 residues. V was pared by 1 base and J by 5 bases, with 6 bases of the junction left unmatched. CDR3 region: CASSLNAGAHNEQFF. CDR3 DNA: TGCGCCAGCAGCTTGAACGCGGGAGCGCACAATGAGCAGTTCTTC.

This CDR3 reads CASSLTGGRLDTEAFF. CDR3 DNA: TGTGCCAGCAGTTTAACAGGGGGGCGGTTGGACACTGAAGCTTTCTTT. The rearrangement joins TRBV28 to TRBJ1-1; 8 bases fit TRBD1. The germline gives CDR1 MDHEN, CDR2 SYDVKM. Trimming at V came to 2 bases and at J to 3 bases, leaving 8 bases not matched to a gene. The CDR3 is 16 residues long.

The V call is TRBV7-9, the J call TRBJ2-6; no firm D call. The V end was cut by 1 base, the J end by 0 bases, with 7 bases between. The CDR3 loop spans 16 amino acids. CDR1 and CDR2 from the germline V gene are SEHNR and FQNEAQ (reference sequence). The CDR3, as DNA: TGTGCCAGCAGCTTAGACCTCAGCTCTGGGGCCAACGTCCTGACTTTC. Translated: CASSLDLSSGANVLTF.

The V gene is TRBV19, the J gene TRBJ1-5; 11 bases match TRBD1. Germline CDR1 is LNHDA and CDR2 is SQIVND (reference sequence). CDR3 length equals 16 residues. V trimming: 6 bases; J trimming: 1 base; junction bases outside the gene matches: 5. The CDR3 nucleotides are TGTGCCAGTAGGGGGACAGGGGGTACAAGCAATCAGCCCCAGCATTTT. Residues: CASRGTGGTSNQPQHF.

In DNA form, the CDR3 reads TGCGCCAGCAGCTCGGGACAGGGGGCCTACAATGAGCAGTTCTTC. This gives the protein CASSSGQGAYNEQFF. V is TRBV5-1 and J is TRBJ2-1, with 11 bases lining up with TRBD1. This CDR3 contains 15 residues. Germline CDR1 SGHRS, CDR2 YFSETQ. V trimming: 3 bases; J trimming: 2 bases; junction bases outside the gene matches: 1.